The 12 T cell receptor beta chains in this list originate from one sample, sequenced in a study of tumor-infiltrating lymphocytes in localized non-small cell lung cancer (dated by TCRdb to the early 2020s). Libraries were built with the immunoSEQ multiplex PCR assay. TCRdb's version of the immuneACCESS table is confined to in-frame rearrangements and falls short of the full clone set. An unresolved V gene accounts for under half of the shortfall where checked; the remainder is of unknown origin. The sample profile shows about 9,700 clones; about 72% of them were found once. The ten largest clones represent roughly 10% of the sample. Sequencing was performed on lung tumor tissue. Every receptor here comes from a human donor with non-small cell lung cancer.

This rearrangement joins TRBV30 to TRBJ2-5; a weak D match, TRBD2 (6 bases). Trimming removed 0 bases at V and 4 bases at J, with 9 bases between. The CDR3 covers 13 residues. Germline V gene lookup returns CDR1 GTSNPN and CDR2 SVGIG (reference sequence). The CDR3 coding sequence is TGTGCCTGGAGTGTACGGGGGACAGAGACCCAGTACTTC. Translating gives CAWSVRGTETQYF.

The count of this clone is one. Compared with germline, one end of the junction differs, possibly owing to a read error. The V and J genes are TRBV18 and TRBJ2-7, with D possibly being TRBD2 (7 bases). CDR3 size: 17 residues. Germline lookup yields CDR1 KGHSH and CDR2 LQKENI. This CDR3 is CASSPYDVRGTTYEQHF. CDR3 sequence (DNA): TGTGCCAGCTCACCATACGACGTGAGGGGGACTACCTACGAGCAGCACTTC. Looking up the rest from reference TRBV18 and TRBJ2-7 gives the full variable domain: NAGVMQNPRHLVRRRGQEARLRCSPMKGHSHVYWYRQLPEEGLKFMVYLQKENIIDESGMPKERFSAEFPKEGPSILRIQQVVRGDSAAYFCASSPYDVRGTTYEQHFGPGTRLTVT.

The V and J genes are TRBV4-2 and TRBJ1-3; 8 bases align to TRBD1. The CDR3 totals 15 residues. The J segment lost 4 bases and the V segment lost 6 bases, leaving 8 bases of the junction unmatched. Germline lookup yields CDR1 LGHNA and CDR2 YNFKEQ. As DNA, the CDR3 is TGTGCCAGCAGACCAACAGGGGGAGACGGAAACACCATATATTTT. It translates to CASRPTGGDGNTIYF.

The chain employs TRBV28 and TRBJ2-7; D unclear. The CDR3 is 15 residues long. V gave up 1 base and J gave up 3 bases, with 13 bases separating them. Germline CDR1 MDHEN, CDR2 SYDVKM. The CDR3 DNA follows: TGTGCCAGCAGTTTATCCACCGGAGTGCGCTACGAGCAGTACTTC. As protein: CASSLSTGVRYEQYF.

The genes are TRBV2 and TRBJ1-4, with D perhaps matching TRBD1 (6 bases). V was pared by 7 bases and J by 7 bases, with 13 bases between. Germline V gene lookup returns CDR1 SNHLY and CDR2 FYNNEI. The CDR3 spans 13 residues. CDR3 in DNA: TGTGCCAGCAATACGGACAGAAGTGAAAAACTGTTTTTT. Residues: CASNTDRSEKLFF.

The J gene is TRBJ1-2, the V gene TRBV7-9; D gene unclear. CDR3 length: 13 residues. Trimming took off 1 base at V and 4 bases at J, with 7 bases between the two ends. Germline CDR1 is SEHNR and CDR2 is FQNEAQ (reference sequence). The CDR3 DNA is TGTGCCAGCAGCTTAGGGTCCGGCTATGGCTACACCTTC. It encodes CASSLGSGYGYTF.

This clone was seen just once. The rearrangement links TRBV28 to TRBJ1-2; possible D gene TRBD1, 5 bases. The ends were cut back, 6 bases at V and 8 bases at J, with 13 bases in the middle. The CDR3 consists of 12 residues. Germline V lookup: CDR1 MDHEN, CDR2 SYDVKM. The CDR3 bases are TGTGCCAGCAGCCCGGGACTTGTGGGCTACACCTTC. It encodes CASSPGLVGYTF.

The gene calls are TRBV6-6 and TRBJ2-7; 8 bases line up with TRBD1. This CDR3 is built from 13 residues. V lost 2 bases, J lost 6 bases, and 3 bases stayed unmatched. Germline V gene data show CDR1 as MNHNY and CDR2 as SVGAGI (reference sequence). The CDR3 sequence is CASSYTTGGEQYF. CDR3 bases: TGTGCCAGCAGTTACACAACAGGGGGCGAGCAGTACTTC.

The genes are TRBV19 and TRBJ2-3, with D unclear. The V and J ends lost 5 bases and 3 bases respectively, with 12 bases between them. Per germline, CDR1 LNHDA and CDR2 SQIVND (reference sequence). The CDR3 consists of 14 residues. The CDR3 DNA reads TGTGCCAGTAGTCCGTCGACTGGGACAGATACGCAGTATTTT. Its protein is CASSPSTGTDTQYF. Drawing the rest from reference TRBV19 and TRBJ2-3, the complete variable domain is DGGITQSPKYLFRKEGQNVTLSCEQNLNHDAMYWYRQDPGQGLRLIYYSQIVNDFQKGDIAEGYSVSREKKESFPLTVTSAQKNPTAFYLCASSPSTGTDTQYFGPGTRLTVL.

The genes are TRBV5-6 and TRBJ1-2; 7 bases match TRBD1. With V trimmed by 4 bases and J by 7 bases, 4 bases remained unmatched. The germline CDR1 and CDR2 sequences are SGHDT and YYEEEE. This CDR3 comprises 12 residues. Here the CDR3 DNA reads TGTGCCAGCAGCCCCGGACAGGCTGGCTACACCTTC. Amino acids: CASSPGQAGYTF.

The rearrangement joins TRBV5-8 to TRBJ2-7; possible D gene TRBD1, 5 bases. The ends were cut back, 3 bases at V and 5 bases at J, with 24 bases in the middle. Germline V gene data show CDR1 as SGHTS and CDR2 as YDEGEE. This CDR3 contains 17 residues. CDR3 in DNA: TGTGCCAGCAGCTCAAAGCCCCCCGACAGTTTGTTACACGAGCAGTACTTC. This sequence encodes CASSSKPPDSLLHEQYF.

This chain connects TRBV29-1 to TRBJ2-2; D tentatively reads TRBD1 or TRBD2 (6 bases each). The length of the CDR3 is 14 residues. CDR1 and CDR2 (germline): SQVTM, ANQGSEA. Deletions cut 6 bases from V and 1 base from J, with 12 bases between. The CDR3 DNA sequence: TGCAGCGTAAAACAGGGAGGGAACACCGGGGAGCTGTTTTTT. It codes for CSVKQGGNTGELFF.